Given below is one T cell receptor beta chain in context. The data are from a study of blood T cell repertoires in COVID-19. The germline CDR1 and CDR2 sequences are KGHDR and SFDVKD. The V gene lost 5 bases and the J gene lost 5 bases, with 12 bases spanning the gap. CDR3 length equals 14 residues. Clones were sequenced by immunoSEQ multiplex PCR, and TCRdb holds only the in-frame ones, with some missing. The data show under 300,000 clones, approximately 86% seen once. The sequenced material came from peripheral blood. This TCR came from a man between 18 and 35 years old with active or convalescent COVID-19. The genes are TRBV24-1 and TRBJ2-1; TRBD1 might be the D (6 bases). Written as DNA, the CDR3 is TGTGCCACCAGTGTCCACAGGGACGACAATGAGCAGTTCTTC. It encodes CATSVHRDDNEQFF.